These T cell receptor beta chains were read from a single sample in a study of Ad26.COV2.S vaccination and SARS-CoV-2 variants. Measured with immunoSEQ multiplex PCR; TCRdb has only the in-frame clones, and not every one. Found here are some 340,000 clones, 70% to 90% of them singletons; the top ten hold around 1.9%. Here the sequenced sample was peripheral blood, taken in a trial of Ad26.COV2.S vaccine versus placebo. The source is a person between 18 and 65 years old who received the Ad26.COV2.S COVID-19 vaccine or a placebo. Each CDR3 is given with its conserved first and last residue. A D gene is named only where the DNA matches it firmly. A clone size is listed for some rows: how often the clone was seen (once, few, many), or a class if it is expanded.

V gene	clone size	D gene	J gene	CDR3 DNA	CDR3 protein
TRBV4-2	-	TRBD2	TRBJ2-7	TGTGCCAGCAGCCAAGGAAATAGCGGGGGGCCGACATCCTACGAGCAGTACTTC	CASSQGNSGGPTSYEQYF
TRBV19	-	-	TRBJ1-6	TGTGCCAGTAGTATTTTGGACGCTCGGAAAACAAATTCACCCCTCCACTTT	CASSILDARKTNSPLHF
TRBV7-2	-	TRBD1	TRBJ2-7	TGTGCCAGCAGCCTTCGGACAGGGGGACCCTACGAGCAGTACTTC	CASSLRTGGPYEQYF
TRBV19	-	-	TRBJ1-5	TGTGCCAGTAGTATAGGGGGGGTTGCTCAGCCCCAGCATTTT	CASSIGGVAQPQHF
TRBV9	-	-	TRBJ2-3	TGTGCCAGCAGCGTAGGGGTATCGGTTGTGGGCACAGATACGCAGTATTTT	CASSVGVSVVGTDTQYF
TRBV6-2/TRBV6-3	-	-	TRBJ2-7	TGTGCCAGCAGTTACGGTGGCAATTCCTACGAGCAGTACTTC	CASSYGGNSYEQYF
TRBV6-5	few	-	TRBJ2-7	TGTGCCAGCAGTTACTCGTTACCGTCGTACGAGCAGTACTTC	CASSYSLPSYEQYF
TRBV18	-	-	TRBJ1-1	TGTGCCAGCTCTAGACTTCTAGGGAACGCTGCTCGAGGCACTGAAGCTTTCTTT	CASSRLLGNAARGTEAFF
TRBV29-1	-	-	TRBJ1-1	TGCAGCGTCCATAGAGGGGGCACTGAAGCTTTCTTT	CSVHRGGTEAFF
TRBV30	-	-	TRBJ1-2	TGTGCCTGGAGTGTACAAAACAGAGCCTATGGCTACACCTTC	CAWSVQNRAYGYTF
TRBV13	-	-	TRBJ1-1	TGTGCCAGCAGCTCCCGACTGGGTCTCACTGAAGCTTTCTTT	CASSSRLGLTEAFF
TRBV7-2	once	-	TRBJ2-3	TGTGCCAGCAGCTTATGGGTTCCCGGCCTCTTAGGAGATACGCAGTATTTT	CASSLWVPGLLGDTQYF
TRBV3-1/TRBV3-2	-	TRBD1	TRBJ2-7	TGTGCCAGCAGCCAACCAGGGGGCGCGTCTTACGAGCAGTACTTC	CASSQPGGASYEQYF
TRBV6-2/TRBV6-3	-	-	TRBJ1-5	TGTGCCAGCAGTTACACGAATTATCAGCCCCAGCATTTT	CASSYTNYQPQHF
TRBV5-8	-	-	TRBJ1-2	TGTGCCAGCAGCTCTAATCGACACCGCAACTATGGCTACACCTTC	CASSSNRHRNYGYTF
TRBV14	-	-	TRBJ2-1	TGTGCCAGCAGCCAGGGAGCGATCCGGGACACCGGGGTAACCTACAATGAGCAGTTCTTC	CASSQGAIRDTGVTYNEQFF
TRBV5-1	-	-	TRBJ2-1	TGCGCCAGCAGCCGCTACAATGAGCAGTTCTTC	CASSRYNEQFF
TRBV27	-	TRBD1	TRBJ2-2	TGTGCCAGCAGGGACAGGGGGATAGATCGAAACACCGGGGAGCTGTTTTTT	CASRDRGIDRNTGELFF
TRBV5-5	-	-	TRBJ1-5	TGTGCCAGCAGCTTGGTCCCCAGGGCGCCCCAGCATTTT	CASSLVPRAPQHF
TRBV15	few	-	TRBJ1-4	TGTGCCACCAGCAGAGCGGGCAGGAGTTATGAAAAACTGTTTTTT	CATSRAGRSYEKLFF
TRBV6-5	once	TRBD2	TRBJ2-2	TGTGCCAGCGGGACTAGCGGGAACACCGGGGAGCTGTTTTTT	CASGTSGNTGELFF
TRBV5-1	-	-	TRBJ2-2	TGCGCCAGCAGCTTCGCGAACACCGGGGAGCTGTTTTTT	CASSFANTGELFF
TRBV7-8	-	-	TRBJ1-1	TGTGCCAGCAGCTTGGCTATAGAGGCAGCCAAAGCTTTCTTT	CASSLAIEAAKAFF
TRBV5-8	-	-	TRBJ1-5	TGTGCCAGCAGCTTGGTCGGGGTCAATCAGCCCCAGCATTTT	CASSLVGVNQPQHF
TRBV6-1	-	TRBD1	TRBJ1-5	TGTGCCAGCAGTGAGGTTAGACAGGGTCGAGGGCCCCAGCATTTT	CASSEVRQGRGPQHF
TRBV5-5	-	TRBD1	TRBJ1-2	TGTGCCAGCAGCTTTGGGACAGGGAATGGCTACACCTTC	CASSFGTGNGYTF
TRBV7-2	-	TRBD1	TRBJ1-2	TGTGCCAGCAGCCTCCCCGGACAGGTATATGACTACACCTTC	CASSLPGQVYDYTF
TRBV6-5	-	TRBD1	TRBJ1-1	TGTGCCATCCAGGACAGGGTGAACACTGAAGCTTTCTTT	CAIQDRVNTEAFF
TRBV11-2	-	-	TRBJ1-4	TGTGCCAGCAGCTTAGGCAGGAATGAAAAACTGTTTTTT	CASSLGRNEKLFF
TRBV15	once	-	TRBJ2-7	TGTGCCACCAGCGTAGGGTTCCCTCCCTACGAGCAGTACTTC	CATSVGFPPYEQYF
TRBV9	-	TRBD2	TRBJ2-3	TGTGCCAGCAGCAGAACGGGACTAGCGAAGGCAGATACGCAGTATTTT	CASSRTGLAKADTQYF
TRBV4-3	-	-	TRBJ2-3	TGCGCCAGCAGCCAAGTGTGGTCTGGTCCTAGCACAGATACGCAGTATTTT	CASSQVWSGPSTDTQYF
TRBV6-2/TRBV6-3	many	TRBD1	TRBJ1-2	TGTGCCAGCAGCGGGACAGGCGACAATGGCTACACCTTC	CASSGTGDNGYTF
TRBV10-2	-	-	TRBJ1-1	TGCGCCAGCAGGGTAAGGAACACTGAAGCTTTCTTT	CASRVRNTEAFF
TRBV19	-	-	TRBJ1-3	TGTGCCAGTAGTACACAGAAAACCTCTGGAAACACCATATATTTT	CASSTQKTSGNTIYF
TRBV7-2	-	-	TRBJ1-5	TGTGCCAGCAGCTCGATTGACAGCCAGCCCCAGCATTTT	CASSSIDSQPQHF
TRBV6-2/TRBV6-3	-	TRBD1	TRBJ1-2	TGTGCCAGCAGTTATTTGGACAGGGGAGGCTACACCTTC	CASSYLDRGGYTF
TRBV10-3	-	-	TRBJ1-2	TGTGCCATCAGTGAGAGGGACACGACTAACTATGGCTACACCTTC	CAISERDTTNYGYTF
TRBV5-5	-	TRBD1	TRBJ1-2	TGTGCCAGCAGCAATCCGGGACAGGGGGCCCTTGGCTATGGCTACACCTTC	CASSNPGQGALGYGYTF
TRBV6-2/TRBV6-3	once	TRBD2	TRBJ2-1	TGTGCCAGCAGCACCTGGGGTAGCGGGGGGTACAATGAGCAGTTCTTC	CASSTWGSGGYNEQFF
TRBV2	-	TRBD2	TRBJ2-7	TGTGCCAGCAGGCCACTAGCGGTCAGCTCCTACGAGCAGTACTTC	CASRPLAVSSYEQYF
TRBV12-3/TRBV12-4	few	-	TRBJ1-6	TGTGCCAGCACCTTGAATTCACCCCTCCACTTT	CASTLNSPLHF